The entry below describes one TCR beta chain. Its recognized antigen is unknown. Base qualities are not recorded, but no much larger clone differs from it by a single base. Inclusive of the bounding cysteine and phenylalanine, the CDR3 is 15 residues long. This entry keeps only the CDR3 DNA: 45 bases, framed from base 1. V trim: 2 bases; J trim: 9 bases; unmatched bases: 5. In the germline V gene (reference sequence), CDR1 corresponds to LNHNV and CDR2 to YYDKDF. The sample comes from a study of blood T cell repertoires in COVID-19 (dated by TCRdb to 2018 to 2021). The study in broad terms: Samples from collaborators originated in the United States, Italy and Spain and spanned both the acute and convalescent phases of COVID-19. Sample metadata almost always included a de-identified subject ID, COVID-19 status, age in years and sex. The dataset comprised deeply sampled blood TCRbeta repertoires from subjects exposed to, actively infected with, or recovered from COVID-19. A freely available public database, intended as a resource for researchers studying the immune response to SARS-CoV-2, is where the repertoires were released. Where available, HLA class I and class II types were taken from metadata supplied by the sample provider and were not determined by assay-based typing. Samples came from the ongoing ImmuneRACE study (first 160 participants) plus 1,254 subjects from 6 global collaborators. The prospective study material was composed of cDNA or gDNA derived from T cells, B-cell-depleted T cells, or PBMCs.

What the authors observed across the whole study: Clinical and demographic metadata were provided uncurated, with the amount varying by source and participant.

The collaborating institutions used their own protocols to collect whole blood in K2EDTA tubes. For TCRbeta analysis, collaborators shipped samples in one of three forms: frozen whole blood, isolated PBMCs, or DNA extracted from either of those sample types. TCRbeta CDR3 regions were amplified from genomic DNA by means of the immunoSEQ Assay, a bias-controlled multiplex PCR. The authors' pipeline ran thus. The number of nucleated cells in each sample was estimated by amplification of reference gene primers within the assay. Sequence reads were collapsed and filtered to measure the absolute abundance of every unique TCRbeta CDR3 rearrangement. For each sample, productive Simpson clonality was calculated by taking the square root of Simpson's diversity index across productive rearrangements. This immuneACCESS table, as held by TCRdb, lists in-frame sequences with V and J called but not all clones. Of the missing ones, under half trace to an unresolved V gene in checked studies; the others have no known cause. The V and J calls and clone size come from that table; D and trimming were worked out from the DNA. In this sample the table shows about 290,000 clones, roughly 91% of which occur a single time. Jointly, the top ten make up approximately 4.6% of the sample.

Sequenced: peripheral blood. The sequence was obtained from a middle-aged man with acute or convalescent COVID-19. The V and J segments used are TRBV15 and TRBJ1-6, and TRBD1 aligns with 9 junction nucleotides. The DNA is TGTGCCACCAGCAGAAGGACAGGGGCACCTTCACCCCTCCACTTT. It translates to CATSRRTGAPSPLHF.